This passage covers 14 T cell receptor beta chains from one sample sequenced in a study of blood T cells in healthy people across ages. Primed by a sample-barcoded 5' primer and a J-beta primer mix, a second PCR proceeded for about 6 to 11 cycles. TCRdb called the 5' RACE reads again in MiXCR, with one record for every CDR3 protein. The sample consists of roughly 930,000 distinct CDR3 sequences, roughly 48% of them appearing once. The sample comprised blood. These receptors all stem from a man aged 25-40 years in good health.

The chain joins TRBV12-3 or TRBV12-4 to TRBJ1-4; D is unresolved. This CDR3 is 12 amino acids long. V lost 3 bases and J 8 bases, leaving 7 bases between the germline ends. This CDR3 reads CASSLMREKLFF. CDR3 DNA: TGTGCCAGCAGTTTGATGCGGGAAAAACTGTTTTTT.

The table lists this clonotype with a few counts. This rearrangement joins TRBV19 to TRBJ2-1; 12 bases map to TRBD2. The germline V gene encodes CDR1 LNHDA and CDR2 SQIVND (reference sequence). The CDR3 length is 15 residues. J gave up 8 bases and V 5 bases, and 7 bases lay outside the gene matches. CDR3 region: CASSSWTSGIYEQFF. CDR3 nucleotide sequence: TGTGCCAGTAGTTCCTGGACTAGCGGGATATATGAGCAGTTCTTC.

This clonotype turned up a few times. J is TRBJ1-5 and V is TRBV29-1; 9 nucleotides agree with TRBD1. J gave up 7 bases and V 4 bases, and 17 bases lay outside the gene matches. This CDR3 region has 17 residues. Germline V gene lookup returns CDR1 SQVTM and CDR2 ANQGSEA. DNA of the CDR3: TGCAGCGTTGTCCGGGCGCAAATACAGGGGGCAAGACAGCCCCAGCATTTT. It specifies CSVVRAQIQGARQPQHF.

The chain is built from TRBV6-5 and TRBJ2-7; 7 bases are shared with TRBD1. The V and J ends lost 6 bases and 6 bases, in that order; junction bases with no gene match: 5. The CDR3 length is 12 residues. The V gene's germline CDR1 is MNHEY and CDR2 SVGAGI. CDR3 sequence reads: CASRTGPAEQYF. The CDR3 bases are TGTGCCAGCAGGACAGGGCCAGCCGAGCAGTACTTC.

This clonotype appeared a few times. The V gene is TRBV20-1, the J gene TRBJ2-3; 11 bases fit TRBD1. The CDR3 sequence is 14 residues long. J gave up 4 bases and V 3 bases, and 3 bases lay outside the gene matches. CDR1 and CDR2 (germline): DFQATT, SNEGSKA (reference sequence). CDR3: CSARGTGGPDTQYF. CDR3 DNA sequence: TGCAGTGCTAGGGGGACAGGGGGGCCAGATACGCAGTATTTT.

The CDR3 loop is CAWGQGNNSPLHF. The CDR3 DNA reads TGTGCCTGGGGACAGGGAAATAATTCACCCCTCCACTTT. The chain employs TRBV30 and TRBJ1-6; 8 bases are a match to TRBD1. V lost 5 bases, J lost 5 bases, and 2 bases stayed unmatched. In germline, CDR1 is GTSNPN, CDR2 SVGIG (reference sequence). The CDR3 totals 13 residues.

V is TRBV7-9 and J is TRBJ1-4; TRBD1 aligns across 7 bases. The CDR3 contains 15 residues. J was trimmed by 6 bases and V by 3 bases; bases with no gene match: 7. Per the germline V gene, CDR1 is SEHNR and CDR2 is FQNEAQ (reference sequence). The CDR3 coding sequence is TGTGCCAGCAGCTTGACACAGGGGACGGATGAAAAACTGTTTTTT. This gives the protein CASSLTQGTDEKLFF.

The rearrangement joins TRBV28 to TRBJ1-1, with D maybe TRBD1 (6 bases). The CDR3 is 14 amino acids. Per the germline V gene, CDR1 is MDHEN and CDR2 is SYDVKM. The V end was cut by 10 bases, the J end by 0 bases, with 15 bases between. The CDR3 DNA sequence: TGTGCCACCGCGGGACAATCCTTGAACACTGAAGCTTTCTTT. As protein: CATAGQSLNTEAFF.

This clonotype was seen only a few times. The J gene is TRBJ2-7, the V gene TRBV27; 7 positions agree with TRBD2. With V trimmed by 6 bases and J by 0 bases, 2 bases remained unmatched. This CDR3 region has 13 residues. Germline values: CDR1 MNHEY, CDR2 SMNVEV (reference sequence). The CDR3 DNA reads as TGTGCCAGCAGGGGGGGGAGCTCCTACGAGCAGTACTTC. Translated, it gives CASRGGSSYEQYF.

The chain links TRBV11-2 to TRBJ2-5, with 11 positions matching TRBD2. TRBJ2-7 matches the DNA end more closely, so the J call is doubtful. The CDR3 contains 16 residues. CDR1 SGHAT and CDR2 FQNNGV come from the germline V gene. The CDR3 loop reads CASTILGLAGSNEQYF. The CDR3 bases are TGTGCCAGCACCATCTTAGGACTAGCGGGTTCCAACGAGCAGTACTTC.

This chain joins TRBV5-1 and TRBJ2-5; TRBD1 is a possible D gene (5 bases). The CDR3 is made up of 14 amino acids. Deletions cut 5 bases from V and 5 bases from J, with 16 bases between. Germline values: CDR1 SGHRS, CDR2 YFSETQ. CDR3 loop: CASRVDRSRETQYF. Here the CDR3 DNA reads TGCGCCAGCAGGGTTGACAGATCGAGGGAGACCCAGTACTTC.

This clonotype was counted at least ten times. This chain connects TRBV29-1 to TRBJ1-5, with a possible D match to TRBD1 (5 bases). This CDR3 contains 13 residues. Deletions cut 3 bases from V and 3 bases from J, with 9 bases between. CDR1 is SQVTM and CDR2 is ANQGSEA in the germline V gene. CDR3 residues: CSVDEGNNQPQHF. The CDR3 region has the DNA TGCAGCGTTGACGAGGGGAACAATCAGCCCCAGCATTTT.

The chain links TRBV20-1 to TRBJ1-5; the D is unclear. CDR1 is DFQATT, CDR2 SNEGSKA, per germline (reference sequence). The CDR3 is 15 residues long. V lost 0 bases, J lost 2 bases, and 11 bases lay in between. CDR3 amino acids: CSARDSPMGNQPQHF. The CDR3 region has the DNA TGCAGTGCTAGAGACAGCCCGATGGGCAATCAGCCCCAGCATTTT.

This clonotype showed up just a few times. This sequence joins TRBV5-1 and TRBJ2-3; D is unresolved. From germline, CDR1 is SGHRS and CDR2 YFSETQ. Between the trimmed V and J ends, which lost 0 bases and 5 bases, there was a span of 4 bases. The CDR3 consists of 12 residues. CDR3 nucleotide sequence: TGCGCCAGCAGCTTGGTTGTAGATACGCAGTATTTT. It encodes CASSLVVDTQYF.